This passage covers 29 T cell receptor beta chains from one sample sequenced in a study of blood T cell repertoires in COVID-19. The repertoire was sequenced with immunoSEQ multiplex PCR; TCRdb's copy has only in-frame clones and lacks some. Of hundreds of thousands of clones listed, about 90% are singletons. Sequenced material: peripheral blood. The receptors derive from a woman aged 18-35 years who had recovered from COVID-19.

The chain uses TRBV11-3 and TRBJ2-1; weak D call: TRBD2 (5 bases). The CDR3 runs to 11 residues. With 5 bases removed from V and 12 bases from J, the gap between germline ends came to 11 bases. Germline V gene sequence: CDR1 SGHNT, CDR2 YENEEA. The CDR3 is CASSTDWLQFF. CDR3 in DNA: TGTGCCAGCAGCACGGACTGGTTGCAGTTCTTC.

The rearrangement uses TRBV6-5 and TRBJ1-2; possible D gene TRBD1, 5 bases. The length of the CDR3 is 13 residues. V was cut by 6 bases and J by 8 bases, with 16 bases left in between. The germline CDR1 and CDR2 sequences are MNHEY and SVGAGI. The CDR3 region has the DNA TGTGCCAGCAGCCGCCCGCGGGGGAGCGGCTACACCTTC. Translating gives CASSRPRGSGYTF.

The rearrangement uses TRBV11-3 and TRBJ1-3, with TRBD1 matching over 7 bases. Germline V gene data show CDR1 as SGHNT and CDR2 as YENEEA. The CDR3 has 18 residues. V lost 2 bases, J lost 0 bases, and 10 bases stayed unmatched. CDR3 sequence (DNA): TGTGCCAGCAGCTTACACACGTTCACAGGGGACTCTGGAAACACCATATATTTT. Protein product: CASSLHTFTGDSGNTIYF.

The genes are TRBV5-6 and TRBJ2-1, with 16 bases that match TRBD2. From germline, CDR1 is SGHDT and CDR2 YYEEEE. With 4 bases clipped from V and 8 bases from J, the junction kept 6 bases outside the gene matches. This CDR3 has 16 residues. The CDR3 spells CASSRGTSGRADEQFF. DNA of the CDR3: TGTGCCAGCAGCCGTGGGACTAGCGGGAGGGCCGATGAGCAGTTCTTC. The variable domain in full, with the rest retrieved from reference TRBV5-6 and TRBJ2-1, is DAGVTQSPTHLIKTRGQQVTLRCSPKSGHDTVSWYQQALGQGPQFIFQYYEEEERQRGNFPDRFSGHQFPNYSSELNVNALLLGDSALYLCASSRGTSGRADEQFFGPGTRLTVL.

This chain links TRBV9 with TRBJ1-1, with D unresolved. V lost 2 bases, J lost 5 bases, and 10 bases lay in between. The CDR3 extends over 13 amino acids. The germline gives CDR1 SGDLS, CDR2 YYNGEE. CDR3 sequence reads: CASSVGGRTEAFF. The CDR3 nucleotides read TGTGCCAGCAGCGTCGGCGGTCGGACTGAAGCTTTCTTT.

The chain employs TRBV10-3 and TRBJ1-5, with 9 bases identical to TRBD1. The CDR3 has 14 residues. Per the germline V gene, CDR1 is ENHRY and CDR2 is SYGVKD. Trimming at V came to 6 bases and at J to 3 bases, leaving 3 bases not matched to a gene. This CDR3 reads CAIRGTGNNQPQHF. As DNA, the CDR3 is TGTGCCATCAGGGGGACAGGGAACAATCAGCCCCAGCATTTT.

This rearrangement joins TRBV7-9 to TRBJ2-2; 8 positions agree with TRBD2. Germline V CDR1 and CDR2: SEHNR, FQNEAQ (reference sequence). V lost 2 bases, J lost 6 bases, and 8 bases stayed unmatched. The CDR3 totals 16 residues. The CDR3 DNA reads as TGTGCCAGCAGCTTAAAGCGGGAGTTGTTCCCCGGGGAGCTGTTTTTT. Residues: CASSLKRELFPGELFF.

The chain uses TRBV12-3 or TRBV12-4 and TRBJ1-2, with 7 bases that match TRBD1. The V and J ends lost 6 bases and 6 bases, in that order; junction bases with no gene match: 7. This CDR3 has 13 amino acids. CDR3 sequence (DNA): TGTGCCAGCAGGACAGAGGGGGCAGATGGCTACACCTTC. It translates to CASRTEGADGYTF.

The rearrangement joins TRBV7-9 to TRBJ2-1; a weak D match, TRBD2 (6 bases). Germline V gene sequence: CDR1 SEHNR, CDR2 FQNEAQ (reference sequence). V lost 4 bases and J lost 7, with 11 bases in between. The CDR3 is 13 amino acids. The CDR3 DNA follows: TGTGCCAGCAGCTCCGTGACTAGTAATGAGCAGTTCTTC. Its translation: CASSSVTSNEQFF.

J is TRBJ2-1 and V is TRBV5-1, with a weak D call TRBD2 (6 bases). The CDR3 consists of 17 residues. V was cut by 6 bases and J by 0 bases, with 19 bases left in between. The V gene's germline CDR1 is SGHRS and CDR2 YFSETQ. CDR3 sequence reads: CASTPRDFLSSYNEQFF. CDR3 in DNA: TGCGCCAGCACGCCCCGGGACTTTCTGAGCTCCTACAATGAGCAGTTCTTC. The full variable domain, in which reference TRBV5-1 and TRBJ2-1 provide the parts outside the CDR3, is KAGVTQTPRYLIKTRGQQVTLSCSPISGHRSVSWYQQTPGQGLQFLFEYFSETQRNKGNFPGRFSGRQFSNSRSEMNVSTLELGDSALYLCASTPRDFLSSYNEQFFGPGTRLTVL.

This chain uses TRBV29-1 with TRBJ2-5; 9 nucleotides agree with TRBD1. This CDR3 is built from 14 residues. V lost 7 bases and J lost 7; bases outside the gene matches: 13. The germline V gene has CDR1 SQVTM and CDR2 ANQGSEA. Here the CDR3 DNA reads TGCAGCGCTCGCGGGACAGGGCAATTCATGACCCAGTACTTC. It is translated as CSARGTGQFMTQYF.

The J gene is TRBJ1-5, the V gene TRBV2; possibly TRBD1 for D (5 bases). Trimming left V 4 bases short and J 8 bases short, with 6 bases between. The CDR3 totals 11 residues. From germline, CDR1 is SNHLY and CDR2 FYNNEI. CDR3 sequence reads: CASSGGEPQHF. The DNA of the CDR3 is TGTGCCAGCAGTGGGGGGGAGCCCCAGCATTTT.

The chain employs TRBV4-3 and TRBJ2-7; weak D call: TRBD2 (7 bases). CDR3 size: 17 residues. The germline CDR1 and CDR2 sequences are LGHNA and YSLEER. V was trimmed by 0 bases and J by 4 bases, leaving 19 bases between them. The CDR3 DNA reads as TGCGCCAGCAGCCAAGATGGGCGGGGCGGGGGCTCGTACGAGCAGTACGTC. This sequence encodes CASSQDGRGGGSYEQYV.

This chain joins TRBV15 and TRBJ1-5; D perhaps matches TRBD1 (6 bases). Trimming left V 0 bases short and J 2 bases short, with 14 bases between. CDR1 and CDR2 from the germline V gene are LNHNV and YYDKDF (reference sequence). CDR3 length: 17 amino acids. As DNA, the CDR3 is TGTGCCACCAGCAGAGATTTCCAGGGGTCGGGCAATCAGCCCCAGCATTTT. Protein sequence: CATSRDFQGSGNQPQHF.

The rearrangement uses TRBV24-1 and TRBJ1-2; the match to TRBD1 covers 9 bases. The V gene end was trimmed by 2 bases and the J gene end by 3 bases; junction bases not matched to a gene: 27. Germline V gene sequence: CDR1 KGHDR, CDR2 SFDVKD. This CDR3 contains 23 residues. The CDR3 bases are TGTGCCACCAGTGATTCCGCCTTTAGATCCCTACGGGACAGGGTAAGGTGGGACTATGGCTACACCTTC. Its translation: CATSDSAFRSLRDRVRWDYGYTF.

The chain couples TRBV7-2 to TRBJ1-1; the D gene is possibly TRBD1 (5 bases). The V gene lost 2 bases and the J gene lost 1 base, with 8 bases spanning the gap. CDR1 is SGHTA, CDR2 FQGNSA, per germline. The CDR3 loop spans 14 amino acids. CDR3 bases: TGTGCCAGCAGCTTAAACAGGAGGAACACTGAAGCTTTCTTT. It specifies CASSLNRRNTEAFF.

The chain is built from TRBV7-2 and TRBJ2-2; no clear D. There are 14 residues in the CDR3. Germline CDR1 and CDR2: SGHTA and FQGNSA. V shed 1 base and J shed 3 bases, with 6 bases lying between them. In DNA, the CDR3 is TGTGCCAGCAGCTTAGGACTCTACACCGGGGAGCTGTTTTTT. Translating it yields CASSLGLYTGELFF.

The chain couples TRBV19 to TRBJ2-1, with 7 bases fitting TRBD1. Germline V lookup: CDR1 LNHDA, CDR2 SQIVND (reference sequence). V gave up 5 bases and J gave up 9 bases; unmatched junction bases: 4. The CDR3 is 12 amino acids. CDR3 sequence (DNA): TGTGCCAGTAGTTACCCAGGGGGTGAGCAGTTCTTC. This codes for CASSYPGGEQFF.

The chain employs TRBV5-5 and TRBJ2-1; 9 bases line up with TRBD2. V was pared by 3 bases and J by 4 bases, with 5 bases of the junction left unmatched. The CDR3 extends over 15 amino acids. The germline CDR1 and CDR2 sequences are SGHKS and YYEKEE (reference sequence). CDR3 nucleotides: TGTGCCAGCAGCTCGTGGACTAGCGTGTACAATGAGCAGTTCTTC. As protein: CASSSWTSVYNEQFF.

This chain uses TRBV6-2 or TRBV6-3 with TRBJ1-4; no reliable D call. The V gene's germline CDR1 is MNHEY and CDR2 SVGEGT. The CDR3 length is 15 residues. V was trimmed by 0 bases and J by 7 bases, leaving 12 bases between them. CDR3 in amino acids: CASSYSRVIGEKLFF. CDR3 DNA: TGTGCCAGCAGTTACTCACGAGTGATCGGTGAAAAACTGTTTTTT.

This clone appeared once. This sequence joins TRBV5-4 and TRBJ1-2, with no clear D. The V gene's germline CDR1 is SGHNT and CDR2 YYREEE (reference sequence). Trimming shortened V by 1 base and J by 0 bases, and 10 bases separated the two germline ends. The CDR3 is 15 amino acids. The DNA for the CDR3 is TGTGCCAGCAGCTTGCCAGGAACATCTAACTATGGCTACACCTTC. Protein product: CASSLPGTSNYGYTF. Using reference TRBV5-4 and TRBJ1-2 for the parts outside the CDR3, the full variable domain is ETGVTQSPTHLIKTRGQQVTLRCSSQSGHNTVSWYQQALGQGPQFIFQYYREEENGRGNFPPRFSGLQFPNYSSELNVNALELDDSALYLCASSLPGTSNYGYTFGSGTRLTVV.

This chain joins TRBV18 and TRBJ1-4; the match to TRBD1 covers 10 bases. The CDR3 has 16 amino acids. From germline, CDR1 is KGHSH and CDR2 LQKENI. Unmatched junction bases numbered 7, after V lost 5 bases and J lost 4 bases. CDR3 nucleotide sequence: TGTGCCAGCTCAACGACAGGGGGCACTCTTAATGAAAAACTGTTTTTT. Its translation is CASSTTGGTLNEKLFF.

A few counts support this clone. A read error may account for a junction end that differs from germline. This chain links TRBV6-2 or TRBV6-3 with TRBJ2-2, with D possibly being TRBD1 (6 bases). CDR3 length: 17 amino acids. CDR1 MNHEY and CDR2 SVGEGT come from the germline V gene. This CDR3 reads CASSYLGTLPNTGELFF. The CDR3 nucleotides are TGTGCCAGCAGTTACTTGGGGACACTCCCGAATACCGGGGAGCTGTTTTTT.

This clone was observed a few times. The chain recombines TRBV10-1 with TRBJ1-1; D unresolved. This CDR3 is built from 13 residues. The V gene's germline CDR1 is WNHNN and CDR2 SYGVQD (reference sequence). The V end lost 3 bases, the J end lost 0 bases, and 5 bases lay between the germline ends. CDR3 in DNA: TGCGCCAGCAGTGACGCAGTGAACACTGAAGCTTTCTTT. Amino acids: CASSDAVNTEAFF.

This chain links TRBV18 with TRBJ1-2; weak D call: TRBD1 (5 bases). The V and J ends lost 4 bases and 6 bases respectively, with 15 bases between them. The CDR3 contains 14 residues. Germline CDR1 is KGHSH and CDR2 is LQKENI. DNA of the CDR3: TGTGCCAGCTCACTTCCCAGGGCTGGCGATGGCTACACCTTC. Residues: CASSLPRAGDGYTF.

The CDR3 here is CASSPGLETGELFF. CDR3 sequence (DNA): TGTGCCAGCAGTCCGGGACTAGAGACCGGGGAGCTGTTTTTT. The gene calls are TRBV6-4 and TRBJ2-2, with 8 bases aligning to TRBD2. V lost 5 bases and J lost 5; bases outside the gene matches: 4. The germline V gene has CDR1 MRHNA and CDR2 SNTAGT. The length of the CDR3 is 14 residues.

This chain uses TRBV19 with TRBJ2-1; D not resolved. The V gene's germline CDR1 is LNHDA and CDR2 SQIVND (reference sequence). CDR3 size: 13 residues. V lost 2 bases to trimming and J lost 5 bases, with 7 bases between them. CDR3: CASSINTNNEQFF. Written as DNA, the CDR3 is TGTGCCAGTAGTATAAACACTAACAATGAGCAGTTCTTC.

The chain employs TRBV6-2 or TRBV6-3 and TRBJ1-2; TRBD1 matches at 9 bases. V lost 5 bases, J lost 2 bases, and 6 bases stayed unmatched. The CDR3 spans 15 residues. Germline assignment: CDR1 MNHEY and CDR2 SVGEGT. CDR3 protein: CASSHGGQGNYGYTF. In nucleotides, the CDR3 is TGTGCCAGCAGTCACGGAGGACAGGGGAACTATGGCTACACCTTC.

V usage is TRBV6-2 or TRBV6-3 and J usage is TRBJ2-3; 10 bases map to TRBD2. Trimming cost V 0 bases and J 6 bases; bases outside gene matches: 6. The CDR3 loop spans 16 amino acids. The germline V gene has CDR1 MNHEY and CDR2 SVGEGT. CDR3 nucleotides: TGTGCCAGCAGTTACTCTCCTAGCGGGAGAGGGGATACGCAGTATTTT. Amino acids: CASSYSPSGRGDTQYF.